The T cell receptor (beta chain) under discussion was sequenced for a study of cytomegalovirus exposure and HLA in healthy donors. Study context: The same platform was used for the 120 or so validation repertoires as for the approximately 670 first-cohort repertoires, as reported in a later analysis. Notes on the study in general: It was confirmed in vitro that three of the CMV-associated chains were specific for CMV antigens. Cytomegalovirus status was reportedly diagnosed by the classifier with high sensitivity and specificity.

Note on this clone: Its antigen remains unidentified.

The data were produced by immunoSEQ multiplex PCR, yet TCRdb's version contains in-frame clones alone and is incomplete. The sample records about 120,000 clones, around 96% being singletons. Germline lookup yields CDR1 SNHLY and CDR2 FYNNEI. Trimming removed 6 bases from V and 1 base from J; junction bases left unmatched: 5. This CDR3 has 14 residues. The sequenced material came from PBMCs. V and J are TRBV2 and TRBJ2-7; TRBD2 matches 8 bases. This TCR derives from a man aged 18-30 years in good health and CMV-seronegative. This CDR3 is CASRASGLSYEQYF. For the CDR3, the DNA is TGTGCCAGCAGGGCTAGCGGGCTATCCTACGAGCAGTACTTC.